Listed here are 27 T cell receptor beta chains from one sample, sequenced in a study of blood T cell repertoires in COVID-19 (dated by TCRdb to 2019 to 2021). Library method: the immunoSEQ multiplex PCR assay. TCRdb retrieved this table from immuneACCESS and kept in-frame rearrangements only. Not all clones are present; in checked studies, unresolved V genes account for under half, and no reason is known for the remainder. This sample gives approximately 99,000 clones in total; 80% to 90% of them show up just once. The top ten clonotypes cover about 20% of the sample. Source material: peripheral blood. The receptor set was obtained from a human donor in a cohort sampled during active COVID-19.

This chain joins TRBV6-5 and TRBJ2-6, with D perhaps TRBD1 (6 bases). V lost 2 bases to trimming and J lost 1 base, with 9 bases between them. Germline-derived CDR1 and CDR2 are MNHEY and SVGAGI. The CDR3 runs to 16 residues. This chain's CDR3 is CASSYGTPSGANVLTF. The CDR3 DNA reads as TGTGCCAGCAGTTACGGGACACCTTCTGGGGCCAACGTCCTGACTTTC.

This sequence joins TRBV27 and TRBJ2-7; tentative D call: TRBD1 (5 bases). The CDR3 is 20 amino acids. Germline CDR1 MNHEY, CDR2 SMNVEV (reference sequence). Trimming cost V 4 bases and J 2 bases, with 30 bases left between them. CDR3 in DNA: TGTGCCAGCAGTTCGCAAAACAGGCCATCTGGGTATCAAGACGCCTACGAGCAGTACTTC. Amino acids: CASSSQNRPSGYQDAYEQYF.

The chain employs TRBV5-4 and TRBJ2-1, with no clear D. Trimming stripped 0 bases from V and 7 bases from J, with 14 bases between. The CDR3 contains 15 residues. Germline CDR1 and CDR2: SGHNT and YYREEE (reference sequence). The DNA of the CDR3 is TGTGCCAGCAGCTTGGAGTACCCTCCCCGGAATGAGCAGTTCTTC. Translated, it gives CASSLEYPPRNEQFF.

The rearrangement links TRBV7-2 to TRBJ2-7; D is unresolved. The V gene's germline CDR1 is SGHTA and CDR2 FQGNSA. The CDR3 has 12 residues. Deletions cut 1 base from V and 6 bases from J, with 7 bases between. CDR3 sequence: CASSLGWAEQYF. The CDR3 nucleotides are TGTGCCAGCAGCTTAGGCTGGGCCGAGCAGTACTTC. Combining the CDR3 with reference TRBV7-2 and TRBJ2-7 gives the whole variable domain GAGVSQSPSNKVTEKGKDVELRCDPISGHTALYWYRQSLGQGLEFLIYFQGNSAPDKSGLPSDRFSAERTGGSVSTLTIQRTQQEDSAVYLCASSLGWAEQYFGPGTRLTVT.

The V call is TRBV7-2, the J call TRBJ2-1; tentatively, D is TRBD2 (7 bases). The V and J ends lost 5 bases and 7 bases respectively, with 21 bases between them. Germline V gives CDR1 SGHTA, CDR2 FQGNSA. CDR3 length: 16 residues. DNA of the CDR3: TGTGCCAGCAGCCTCAGGGGAGGGAGTCTGGATAATGAGCAGTTCTTC. Its protein product is CASSLRGGSLDNEQFF.

Only one count was recorded for this clone. The V call is TRBV19, the J call TRBJ1-4, with a weak D call TRBD1 (6 bases). CDR1 is LNHDA and CDR2 is SQIVND in the germline V gene (reference sequence). CDR3 length equals 14 residues. Trimming left V 5 bases short and J 5 bases short, with 12 bases between. CDR3 in DNA: TGTGCCAGTAGTTCCGGGACATTCAATGAAAAACTGTTTTTT. This codes for CASSSGTFNEKLFF.

This clone is a singleton in its sample. The CDR3 DNA follows: TGTGCCAGCAGCCCGGTCGCCGTGAGTTACACCATATATTTT. Protein sequence: CASSPVAVSYTIYF. This rearrangement joins TRBV3-1 (or the pseudogene TRBV3-2) to TRBJ1-3; D not resolved. This CDR3 is 14 amino acids long. In germline, CDR1 is LGHDT, CDR2 YNNKEL (reference sequence). V dropped 4 bases and J dropped 8 bases, with 15 bases sitting between them.

The J gene is TRBJ1-2, the V gene TRBV30; 9 nucleotides align to TRBD1. After removal of 2 bases from V and 5 bases from J, the junction contained 21 bases not matched to a gene. This CDR3 has 19 residues. CDR1 and CDR2 (germline): GTSNPN, SVGIG (reference sequence). The chain's CDR3 is CAWSLTGKDRGSGWYGYTF. The CDR3 bases are TGTGCCTGGAGTCTCACCGGGAAGGACAGGGGATCTGGTTGGTATGGCTACACCTTC.

V is TRBV19 and J is TRBJ1-1, with 7 bases aligning to TRBD1. CDR3 length: 18 amino acids. J lost 1 base, V lost 3 bases, and 14 bases had no gene match. CDR1 and CDR2 (germline): LNHDA, SQIVND (reference sequence). CDR3 region: CASSIRWVGRGTNTEAFF. CDR3 in DNA: TGTGCCAGTAGTATTCGATGGGTGGGCAGGGGGACGAACACTGAAGCTTTCTTT.

This chain joins TRBV5-1 and TRBJ2-7; 13 bases line up with TRBD2. Per the germline V gene, CDR1 is SGHRS and CDR2 is YFSETQ. The CDR3 has 16 residues. With V trimmed by 3 bases and J by 5 bases, 8 bases remained unmatched. Here the CDR3 DNA reads TGCGCCAGCAGCTGGGGACTAGCGGGAAATGGCGACGAGCAGTACTTC. It is translated as CASSWGLAGNGDEQYF.

This chain uses TRBV3-1 (or the pseudogene TRBV3-2) with TRBJ1-2, with D maybe TRBD1 (6 bases). The CDR3 covers 16 residues. Germline V CDR1 and CDR2: LGHDT, YNNKEL (reference sequence). Trimming removed 4 bases at V and 6 bases at J, with 21 bases between. The CDR3 DNA sequence: TGTGCCAGCAGCCCAACCACAGGGCCGGTTTCGGATGGCTACACCTTC. Protein product: CASSPTTGPVSDGYTF.

V usage is TRBV27 and J usage is TRBJ2-1; maybe TRBD2 (5 bases). CDR1 and CDR2 (germline): MNHEY, SMNVEV (reference sequence). Trimming cost V 0 bases and J 5 bases, with 20 bases left between them. This CDR3 has 18 residues. The CDR3 spells CASSLSGLTIFWHNEQFF. CDR3 nucleotides: TGTGCCAGCAGTTTATCTGGACTTACTATTTTCTGGCACAATGAGCAGTTCTTC.

The CDR3 DNA sequence: TGTGCCAGTAGTACGTACAGGGGAGGCACTGAAGCTTTCTTT. Translated, it gives CASSTYRGGTEAFF. This sequence joins TRBV19 and TRBJ1-1; 7 nucleotides align to TRBD1. This CDR3 region has 14 residues. The V gene's germline CDR1 is LNHDA and CDR2 SQIVND (reference sequence). V lost 4 bases and J lost 4; bases outside the gene matches: 6.

V and J are TRBV7-6 and TRBJ2-1; 9 bases agree with TRBD2. The CDR3 spans 15 residues. From germline, CDR1 is SGHVS and CDR2 FNYEAQ. V shed 5 bases, J shed 7 bases, and the junction held 9 bases outside the gene matches. CDR3 protein: CASSPKREEENEQFF. The DNA of the CDR3 is TGTGCCAGCAGCCCCAAGCGGGAGGAGGAGAATGAGCAGTTCTTC.

This sequence joins TRBV28 and TRBJ1-5; D gene uncertain. Deletions cut 7 bases from V and 12 bases from J, with 16 bases between. The germline CDR1 and CDR2 sequences are MDHEN and SYDVKM. This CDR3 region has 12 residues. The CDR3 here is CASNTLTEVQHF. The CDR3 nucleotides read TGTGCCAGCAATACGCTCACTGAAGTCCAGCATTTT.

The chain carries TRBV5-4 and TRBJ1-2; TRBD1 matches 7 bases. V was pared by 0 bases and J by 2 bases, with 4 bases of the junction left unmatched. Germline-derived CDR1 and CDR2 are SGHNT and YYREEE (reference sequence). The CDR3 contains 15 residues. The DNA of the CDR3 is TGTGCCAGCAGCTTGGAGGGGGCGCGGAACTATGGCTACACCTTC. This translates into CASSLEGARNYGYTF. The variable domain in full, completed from reference TRBV5-4 and TRBJ1-2, reads ETGVTQSPTHLIKTRGQQVTLRCSSQSGHNTVSWYQQALGQGPQFIFQYYREEENGRGNFPPRFSGLQFPNYSSELNVNALELDDSALYLCASSLEGARNYGYTFGSGTRLTVV.

This chain links TRBV5-1 with TRBJ2-3; 8 bases are shared with TRBD2. This CDR3 has 17 residues. The V and J ends lost 4 bases and 4 bases, in that order; junction bases with no gene match: 14. Germline values: CDR1 SGHRS, CDR2 YFSETQ. For the CDR3, the DNA is TGCGCCAGCAGCCGGGAGGGCTGGGGGAGAGGGGCAGATACGCAGTATTTT. Amino acid sequence: CASSREGWGRGADTQYF.

This clone appeared once. This chain joins TRBV6-5 and TRBJ1-2; D not certain. Germline CDR1 MNHEY, CDR2 SVGAGI. Trimming took off 7 bases at V and 6 bases at J, with 9 bases between the two ends. The CDR3 extends over 11 amino acids. This CDR3 is CASKSGNGYTF. The CDR3 nucleotides are TGTGCCAGCAAGTCGGGAAATGGCTACACCTTC.

The chain combines TRBV7-9 with TRBJ1-1, with TRBD1 identical over 7 bases. This CDR3 spans 15 amino acids. The trim removed 3 bases at V and 3 bases at J, leaving 7 bases unmatched. Looked up from germline, CDR1 is SEHNR and CDR2 is FQNEAQ (reference sequence). CDR3 amino acids: CASSFGTARHTEAFF. The CDR3 region has the DNA TGTGCCAGCAGCTTTGGGACAGCCCGTCACACTGAAGCTTTCTTT.

The chain links TRBV6-5 to TRBJ1-6; D is perhaps TRBD1 (6 bases). The CDR3 sequence is 15 residues long. Germline CDR1 is MNHEY and CDR2 is SVGAGI. Trimming shortened V by 7 bases and J by 7 bases, and 17 bases separated the two germline ends. In DNA form, the CDR3 reads TGTGCCAGCACCAAGGAAAGGGGGACAAATTCACCCCTCCACTTT. Its protein is CASTKERGTNSPLHF.

The gene calls are TRBV12-5 and TRBJ2-1, with 9 bases matching TRBD2. The V segment lost 5 bases and the J segment 0 bases; nucleotides outside the gene matches: 5. The CDR3 totals 16 residues. Germline V CDR1 and CDR2: LGHNT, FRNRAP. CDR3 bases: TGTGCTAGTGGTAGACTAGCGGCCAGCTCCTACAATGAGCAGTTCTTC. Amino acid sequence: CASGRLAASSYNEQFF. The entire variable domain, with the rest obtained from reference TRBV12-5 and TRBJ2-1, is as follows: DARVTQTPRHKVTEMGQEVTMRCQPILGHNTVFWYRQTMMQGLELLAYFRNRAPLDDSGMPKDRFSAEMPDATLATLKIQPSEPRDSAVYFCASGRLAASSYNEQFFGPGTRLTVL.

This clone showed up just a few times. J is TRBJ2-1 and V is TRBV28, with 10 nucleotides matching TRBD2. There are 16 residues in the CDR3. The germline V gene has CDR1 MDHEN and CDR2 SYDVKM. J lost 10 bases, V lost 2 bases, and 11 bases had no gene match. CDR3 coding DNA: TGTGCCAGCAGTTTAAGTGGTAGCGGGAGGATAGACGAGCAGTTCTTC. Protein sequence: CASSLSGSGRIDEQFF.

The chain uses TRBV19 and TRBJ1-1, with TRBD1 identical over 10 bases. The ends lost 4 bases at V and 10 bases at J; junction bases unmatched: 12. The CDR3 is made up of 15 amino acids. Germline CDR1 LNHDA, CDR2 SQIVND (reference sequence). The CDR3 DNA reads TGTGCCAGTAGTAAGGGACAGGGGAATCCAATCGGAGCTTTCTTT. This gives the protein CASSKGQGNPIGAFF.

This rearrangement joins TRBV4-2 to TRBJ2-1, with 13 bases fitting TRBD2. V shed 1 base and J 8 bases; nucleotides not matched to a gene: 2. Germline CDR1 LGHNA, CDR2 YNFKEQ. The CDR3 has 15 residues. The CDR3 bases are TGTGCCAGCAGCCAAGGGACTAGCGGGAGTTATGAGCAGTTCTTC. Protein: CASSQGTSGSYEQFF.

V is TRBV21-1 and J is TRBJ2-3; TRBD1 is the table's D call and was not checked against the DNA. TRBV21-1 is labeled a pseudogene. This CDR3 comprises 20 residues. In DNA form, the CDR3 reads TGTGCCAGCAGCAAGTTTTGGAAAACCGAAAACGAAGGGGGCACAGATACGCAGTATTTT. This translates into CASSKFWKTENEGGTDTQYF.

V gene TRBV9 combines with J gene TRBJ1-2; D perhaps matches TRBD1 (5 bases). The CDR3 is 15 residues long. The V and J ends lost 2 bases and 6 bases respectively, with 17 bases between them. The germline V gene has CDR1 SGDLS and CDR2 YYNGEE. The CDR3 region is CASSVGRGFLNGYTF. The CDR3 DNA reads TGTGCCAGCAGCGTGGGGAGGGGCTTCCTAAATGGCTACACCTTC.

A few counts support this clone. The chain is built from TRBV25-1 and TRBJ2-7; D might be TRBD1 (6 bases). The CDR3 totals 13 residues. Between the trimmed V and J ends, which lost 3 bases and 4 bases, there was a span of 10 bases. Germline CDR1 and CDR2: MGHDK and SYGVNS. The CDR3 is CASSDRDIYEQYF. In DNA form, the CDR3 reads TGTGCCAGCAGTGACAGGGACATATACGAGCAGTACTTC.